This TCR beta chain was observed in a study of siplizumab effects on memory and regulatory T cells. Study outcomes and limitations: Fewer alloreactive sequences mapped to unstimulated CD4+ memory cells under siplizumab. Memory T cells appeared less diverse than naive cells, which seemed to contribute substantially to alloresponse.

In regard to this clone: Its specificity is not known.

Each sample had approximately 10^5 TCR templates assayed. Profiling relied on immunoSEQ multiplex PCR, and the TCRdb table lists in-frame clones only, not all of them. The sample consists of about 50,000 clones, about 93% of them appearing once. The CDR3 totals 15 residues. Germline values: CDR1 SEHNR, CDR2 FQNEAQ (reference sequence). Trimming pared 5 bases from V and 2 bases from J, leaving 14 bases between. The J gene is TRBJ2-3, the V gene TRBV7-9; D unclear. The sequenced sample consisted of CD8+ T cells sorted from blood. This TCR was recovered from a human donor in good health. The CDR3 DNA reads as TGTGCCAGCAGCCCTGGTGGACGGACCACAGATACGCAGTATTTT. Its protein is CASSPGGRTTDTQYF.